These 30 T cell receptor beta chains originate from one sample sequenced in a study of T cell changes during pregnancy in multiple sclerosis. TCRdb keeps only in-frame clones here, not all; method: immunoSEQ multiplex PCR. The sample shows 100,000 to 150,000 clones, 80% to 95% of them seen only once. The source material was peripheral blood, sampled before pregnancy. These receptors all come from a female donor with multiple sclerosis, enrolled in a pregnancy study.

V and J are TRBV9 and TRBJ1-1, with a possible D match to TRBD1 (6 bases). The CDR3 is 15 residues long. The germline CDR1 and CDR2 sequences are SGDLS and YYNGEE. Trimming cost V 3 bases and J 0 bases, with 12 bases left between them. The CDR3 DNA sequence: TGTGCCAGCAGCGCAAAGGACAGCCTGAACACTGAAGCTTTCTTT. Translated: CASSAKDSLNTEAFF.

This chain joins TRBV6-5 and TRBJ2-7; 8 bases match TRBD1. CDR1 MNHEY and CDR2 SVGAGI come from the germline V gene. After removal of 6 bases from V and 2 bases from J, the junction contained 6 bases not matched to a gene. This CDR3 region has 14 residues. The CDR3 DNA sequence: TGTGCCAGCAGGGAGGACAGGGCCCCCTACGAGCAGTACTTC. Protein: CASREDRAPYEQYF.

This rearrangement joins TRBV7-3 to TRBJ2-1, with D perhaps TRBD1 (6 bases). CDR1 is SGHTA and CDR2 is FQGTGA in the germline V gene. Trimming left V 0 bases short and J 7 bases short, with 19 bases between. The length of the CDR3 is 17 residues. CDR3 bases: TGTGCCAGCAGCTTAACGGGGCAGGGGTTACGGTGGAATGAGCAGTTCTTC. It codes for CASSLTGQGLRWNEQFF.

CDR3 DNA: TGTGCCATCAGCCGTAATGAGAACTCCTACGAGCAGTACTTC. Encoded protein: CAISRNENSYEQYF. The chain links TRBV10-3 to TRBJ2-7; no reliable D call. Germline V gene data show CDR1 as ENHRY and CDR2 as SYGVKD. V was cut by 6 bases and J by 0 bases, with 12 bases left in between. There are 14 residues in the CDR3.

Comments on this clone: Other nucleotide sequences in the sample specify the same CDR3. J is TRBJ2-3 and V is TRBV9; D gene ambiguous. V gave up 0 bases and J gave up 0 bases, with 2 bases separating them. CDR3 size: 13 residues. Germline CDR1 SGDLS, CDR2 YYNGEE. The DNA of the CDR3 is TGTGCCAGCAGCGTAGCGAGCACAGATACGCAGTATTTT. Translation: CASSVASTDTQYF.

The CDR3 sequence is CASSRTDFGTQYF. In DNA form, the CDR3 reads TGTGCCAGCAGCCGGACAGATTTCGGGACCCAGTACTTC. This chain connects TRBV5-4 to TRBJ2-5, with D possibly being TRBD1 (6 bases). V lost 4 bases and J lost 7, with 14 bases in between. Per germline, CDR1 SGHNT and CDR2 YYREEE (reference sequence). CDR3 length: 13 amino acids.

The V and J genes are TRBV6-1 and TRBJ1-1; TRBD1 aligns across 7 bases. The CDR3 extends over 18 amino acids. CDR1 is MNHNS and CDR2 is SASEGT in the germline V gene. The junction had 15 bases not matched to a gene; V was cut back by 1 base and J by 4 bases. This CDR3 reads CASSEGPSGGTGVTEAFF. The CDR3 DNA follows: TGTGCCAGCAGTGAAGGGCCCTCAGGGGGGACGGGAGTCACTGAAGCTTTCTTT.

V and J are TRBV28 and TRBJ2-3, with no clear D. V lost 6 bases to trimming and J lost 2 bases, with 9 bases between them. The CDR3 consists of 13 residues. Germline V gene sequence: CDR1 MDHEN, CDR2 SYDVKM. The CDR3 DNA sequence: TGTGCCAGCAGCCCCGGAGACACAGATACGCAGTATTTT. Amino acid sequence: CASSPGDTDTQYF.

CDR3 nucleotide sequence: TGTGCCATCAAGCCGGGACAGGGGGCCGGTAACTATGGCTACACCTTC. Its protein product is CAIKPGQGAGNYGYTF. The rearrangement joins TRBV10-3 to TRBJ1-2; 12 bases align to TRBD1. The V and J ends lost 7 bases and 1 base, in that order; junction bases with no gene match: 7. Germline CDR1 and CDR2: ENHRY and SYGVKD. The CDR3 has 16 residues.

A few counts support this clone. The gene calls are TRBV5-1 and TRBJ2-3, with TRBD1 identical over 9 bases. CDR1 SGHRS and CDR2 YFSETQ come from the germline V gene. This CDR3 contains 14 residues. Trimming cost V 2 bases and J 3 bases; bases outside gene matches: 1. The CDR3 coding sequence is TGCGCCAGCAGCTTACAGGGGGCGACAGATACGCAGTATTTT. Its translation: CASSLQGATDTQYF.

The CDR3 DNA sequence: TGTGCCAGCTCACTTTTACCCGGGACAGGGATGAACACTGAAGCTTTCTTT. Translated: CASSLLPGTGMNTEAFF. The chain recombines TRBV18 with TRBJ1-1; 9 positions agree with TRBD1. J lost 0 bases, V lost 4 bases, and 9 bases had no gene match. The CDR3 runs 17 residues. Germline V gene lookup returns CDR1 KGHSH and CDR2 LQKENI. Using reference TRBV18 and TRBJ1-1 for the parts outside the CDR3, the full variable domain is NAGVMQNPRHLVRRRGQEARLRCSPMKGHSHVYWYRQLPEEGLKFMVYLQKENIIDESGMPKERFSAEFPKEGPSILRIQQVVRGDSAAYFCASSLLPGTGMNTEAFFGQGTRLTVV.

The rearrangement links TRBV6-1 to TRBJ2-5; 12 bases agree with TRBD2. CDR1 and CDR2 (germline): MNHNS, SASEGT. V lost 7 bases, J lost 6 bases, and 6 bases stayed unmatched. The CDR3 has 14 residues. The CDR3 DNA sequence: TGTGCCAGCAAACGACTAGCGGGAGTCCAGACCCAGTACTTC. Protein product: CASKRLAGVQTQYF.

The J gene is TRBJ2-2, the V gene TRBV9; weak D call: TRBD2 (5 bases). Per the germline V gene, CDR1 is SGDLS and CDR2 is YYNGEE. The V and J ends lost 2 bases and 0 bases respectively, with 14 bases between them. The CDR3 runs 17 residues. The CDR3 coding sequence is TGTGCCAGCAGCGTCCGCTCGGGATTAACGAACACCGGGGAGCTGTTTTTT. Protein: CASSVRSGLTNTGELFF.

This clone appeared a single time. V is TRBV5-1 and J is TRBJ2-7; TRBD2 matches at 11 bases. This CDR3 has 14 amino acids. The germline CDR1 and CDR2 sequences are SGHRS and YFSETQ. Trimming removed 4 bases from V and 2 bases from J; junction bases left unmatched: 2. The CDR3 DNA reads TGCGCCAGCAGCCCGACTAGCGGGACCTACGAGCAGTACTTC. It translates to CASSPTSGTYEQYF.

This chain uses TRBV19 with TRBJ2-7; D is ambiguous. CDR3 length: 13 amino acids. Germline CDR1 is LNHDA and CDR2 is SQIVND (reference sequence). V was clipped by 4 bases and J by 8 bases, with 15 bases between them. The CDR3, as DNA: TGTGCCAGTAGTACCTACACAGATCCACAGCAGTACTTC. This translates into CASSTYTDPQQYF.

This rearrangement joins TRBV18 to TRBJ2-2; the match to TRBD2 covers 8 bases. Germline lookup yields CDR1 KGHSH and CDR2 LQKENI. Losses at the gene ends were 5 bases for V and 2 bases for J; bases not matched to a gene: 7. This CDR3 has 16 residues. CDR3 in DNA: TGTGCCAGCTCATACACCGGGGGGGCCAACACCGGGGAGCTGTTTTTT. This codes for CASSYTGGANTGELFF.

This clone was counted a single time. V and J are TRBV7-9 and TRBJ2-1; tentative D call: TRBD2 (6 bases). Germline values: CDR1 SEHNR, CDR2 FQNEAQ (reference sequence). The V gene lost 2 bases and the J gene lost 3 bases, with 23 bases spanning the gap. This CDR3 is 19 amino acids long. CDR3 sequence reads: CASSLTGFSGRGIYNEQFF. The CDR3 coding sequence is TGTGCCAGCAGCTTAACCGGGTTTAGCGGAAGAGGGATCTACAATGAGCAGTTCTTC.

This chain links TRBV7-9 with TRBJ2-1; D is perhaps TRBD2 (7 bases). The CDR3 has 16 amino acids. The V gene lost 5 bases and the J gene lost 2 bases, with 16 bases spanning the gap. Germline-derived CDR1 and CDR2 are SEHNR and FQNEAQ (reference sequence). This chain's CDR3 is CASSPRGALPYNEQFF. In DNA form, the CDR3 reads TGTGCCAGCAGCCCTCGGGGGGCCCTGCCCTACAATGAGCAGTTCTTC.

The chain employs TRBV5-4 and TRBJ2-2; 7 bases are a match to TRBD2. The CDR3 totals 14 residues. The V gene end was trimmed by 3 bases and the J gene end by 3 bases; junction bases not matched to a gene: 2. From germline, CDR1 is SGHNT and CDR2 YYREEE (reference sequence). CDR3 protein: CASSSGGYTGELFF. CDR3 nucleotides: TGTGCCAGCAGCTCGGGGGGTTACACCGGGGAGCTGTTTTTT.

The chain recombines TRBV15 with TRBJ1-5; tentatively, D is TRBD1 (5 bases). Germline V gives CDR1 LNHNV, CDR2 YYDKDF (reference sequence). This CDR3 is built from 16 residues. V lost 2 bases, J lost 2 bases, and 13 bases lay in between. The CDR3 DNA reads TGTGCCACCAGCAGAAGACAGACCCCGGGCAATCAGCCCCAGCATTTT. Protein: CATSRRQTPGNQPQHF.

This chain connects TRBV21-1 to TRBJ2-2; the table calls TRBD2, which could not be checked here. TRBV21-1 is noted as a pseudogene. This CDR3 has 17 residues. CDR3 DNA: TGTGCCAGCAGCTCGACAGGGCAGCGGGAGTGCACCGGGGAGCTGTTTTTT. Translating it yields CASSSTGQRECTGELFF.

The chain has TRBV28 and TRBJ2-2; D is undetermined. The CDR3 consists of 13 residues. V lost 2 bases to trimming and J lost 4 bases, with 5 bases between them. Germline CDR1 is MDHEN and CDR2 is SYDVKM. The CDR3 sequence is CASSLTGTGELFF. The CDR3 DNA reads TGTGCCAGCAGTTTAACCGGCACCGGGGAGCTGTTTTTT.

The chain links TRBV6-5 to TRBJ1-3; D is unclear. Germline values: CDR1 MNHEY, CDR2 SVGAGI. This CDR3 is 14 amino acids long. V shed 4 bases and J shed 1 base, with 8 bases lying between them. The CDR3 DNA reads as TGTGCCAGCAGTTCACGGAGTTCTGGAAACACCATATATTTT. This sequence encodes CASSSRSSGNTIYF.

This clone was detected a few times. The rearrangement links TRBV7-9 to TRBJ1-1; D is possibly TRBD1 (5 bases). CDR1 and CDR2 (germline): SEHNR, FQNEAQ (reference sequence). V lost 7 bases and J lost 3, with 18 bases in between. This CDR3 comprises 15 residues. CDR3 sequence: CASNFKGRGDTEAFF. The CDR3 DNA reads TGTGCCAGCAACTTTAAGGGGCGCGGGGACACTGAAGCTTTCTTT.

The V and J genes are TRBV19 and TRBJ2-1, with a possible D match to TRBD1 (6 bases). V was pared by 6 bases and J by 6 bases, with 12 bases between. This CDR3 comprises 13 residues. Germline CDR1 and CDR2: LNHDA and SQIVND (reference sequence). For the CDR3, the DNA is TGTGCCAGTAGAAACACAGGGACCAATGAGCAGTTCTTC. It yields the protein CASRNTGTNEQFF.

The chain has TRBV27 and TRBJ2-1, with D perhaps matching TRBD2 (5 bases). CDR1 is MNHEY and CDR2 is SMNVEV in the germline V gene (reference sequence). V was pared by 6 bases and J by 0 bases, with 9 bases between. The CDR3 sequence is 14 residues long. In DNA form, the CDR3 reads TGTGCCAGCAGGGGGAGCGGCTCCTACAATGAGCAGTTCTTC. It translates to CASRGSGSYNEQFF.

CDR3: CASSSTGQGAYEQYF. The CDR3 DNA sequence: TGCGCCAGCAGCTCGACGGGACAGGGGGCCTACGAGCAGTACTTC. The chain joins TRBV5-1 to TRBJ2-7, with 11 bases fitting TRBD1. This CDR3 has 15 residues. Germline V lookup: CDR1 SGHRS, CDR2 YFSETQ. The V gene end was trimmed by 3 bases and the J gene end by 2 bases; junction bases not matched to a gene: 4.

This CDR3 is CAITPGDSLGEQYF. CDR3 DNA sequence: TGTGCCATCACCCCGGGGGACTCCCTAGGGGAGCAGTACTTC. The rearrangement links TRBV10-3 to TRBJ2-7, with a tentative D call TRBD2 (6 bases). This CDR3 has 14 residues. Germline V gene lookup returns CDR1 ENHRY and CDR2 SYGVKD. V lost 7 bases to trimming and J lost 7 bases, with 20 bases between them.

In nucleotides, the CDR3 is TGTGCCAGCAGTTTATTGGGACAGGGGAAGGGAGGCAATCAGCCCCAGCATTTT. This sequence encodes CASSLLGQGKGGNQPQHF. The gene calls are TRBV27 and TRBJ1-5, with 10 bases identical to TRBD1. The CDR3 contains 18 residues. CDR1 is MNHEY and CDR2 is SMNVEV in the germline V gene (reference sequence). J was trimmed by 2 bases and V by 1 base; bases with no gene match: 8.

The chain is built from TRBV28 and TRBJ2-7; possibly TRBD1 for D (6 bases). The germline CDR1 and CDR2 sequences are MDHEN and SYDVKM. The CDR3 contains 15 residues. The ends were cut back, 6 bases at V and 1 base at J, with 16 bases in the middle. This chain's CDR3 is CASSRQVGASYEQYF. The CDR3 DNA follows: TGTGCCAGCAGCCGACAGGTGGGGGCGTCCTACGAGCAGTACTTC.